At least ten counts were recorded for the clone carrying this TCR beta chain. The data derive from a study of regulatory T cells in long-lasting Graves disease. Building the TCR beta libraries relied on iRepertoire HTBI primers, and CDR3 regions underwent Arm-PCR. TCRdb ran MiXCR on the multiplex PCR reads and lists one entry per CDR3 protein. The sample carries more than 350,000 distinct CDR3 sequences, around a fifth recorded once. As to time point: persistent/refractory GD, antithyroid drugs over 5 years with positive TRAb. PBMC-derived RNA was used for the TCR library. Patients of an endocrinology department in Xi'an, China, were included. CDR1 and CDR2 from the germline V gene are SEHNR and FQNEAQ (reference sequence). CDR3 size: 15 residues. V shed 5 bases and J 5 bases; nucleotides not matched to a gene: 10.

This rearrangement joins TRBV7-9 to TRBJ2-5, with 8 bases aligning to TRBD1. The receptor comes from a female donor with Graves disease. This sample comprised peripheral blood mononuclear cells (PBMCs), obtained when the disease was refractory, from a patient treated with antithyroid drugs. CDR3: CASSPRQGTWETQYF. The CDR3 DNA reads as TGTGCCAGCAGCCCGCGACAGGGGACATGGGAGACCCAGTACTTC.